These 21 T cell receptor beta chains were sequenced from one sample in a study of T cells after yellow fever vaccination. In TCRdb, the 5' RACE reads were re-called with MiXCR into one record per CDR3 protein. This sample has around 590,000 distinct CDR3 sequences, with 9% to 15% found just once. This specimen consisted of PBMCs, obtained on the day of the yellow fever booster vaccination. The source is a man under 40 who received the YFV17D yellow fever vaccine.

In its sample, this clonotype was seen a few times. The DNA of the CDR3 is TGCAGTGCTAGAGGGGTACGGGAGAGCCCAGATACGCAGTATTTT. Translation: CSARGVRESPDTQYF. The chain combines TRBV20-1 with TRBJ2-3; a possible D gene is TRBD2 (6 bases). V lost 1 base and J lost 4, with 15 bases in between. This CDR3 comprises 15 residues. Per germline, CDR1 DFQATT and CDR2 SNEGSKA (reference sequence).

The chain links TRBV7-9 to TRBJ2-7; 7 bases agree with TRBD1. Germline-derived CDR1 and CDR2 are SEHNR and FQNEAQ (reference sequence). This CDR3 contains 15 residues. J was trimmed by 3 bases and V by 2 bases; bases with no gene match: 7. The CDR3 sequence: CASSLSDRELYEQYF. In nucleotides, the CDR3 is TGTGCCAGCAGCTTAAGTGACAGGGAACTCTACGAGCAGTACTTC.

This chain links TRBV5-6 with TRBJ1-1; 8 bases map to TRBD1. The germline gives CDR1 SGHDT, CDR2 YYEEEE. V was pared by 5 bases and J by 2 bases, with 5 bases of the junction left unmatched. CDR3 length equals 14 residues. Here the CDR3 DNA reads TGTGCCAGCAGGTTCCAGGGGGCCAACACTGAAGCTTTCTTT. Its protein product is CASRFQGANTEAFF. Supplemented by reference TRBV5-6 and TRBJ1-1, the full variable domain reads DAGVTQSPTHLIKTRGQQVTLRCSPKSGHDTVSWYQQALGQGPQFIFQYYEEEERQRGNFPDRFSGHQFPNYSSELNVNALLLGDSALYLCASRFQGANTEAFFGQGTRLTVV.

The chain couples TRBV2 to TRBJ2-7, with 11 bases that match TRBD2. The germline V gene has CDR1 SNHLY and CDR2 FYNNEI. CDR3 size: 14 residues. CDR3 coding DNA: TGTGTCACAAACCCGGGACTAGCGGCGAGCGAGCAGTACTTC. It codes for CVTNPGLAASEQYF.

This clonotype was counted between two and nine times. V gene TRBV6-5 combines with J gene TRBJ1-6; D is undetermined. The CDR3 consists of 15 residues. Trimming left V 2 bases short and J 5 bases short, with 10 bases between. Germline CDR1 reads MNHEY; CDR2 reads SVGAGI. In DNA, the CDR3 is TGTGCCAGCAGTTACAATGGGATAGATAATTCACCCCTCCACTTT. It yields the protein CASSYNGIDNSPLHF.

CDR3 sequence: CATLSPGTGSYEQYF. Written as DNA, the CDR3 is TGTGCCACCCTTAGCCCCGGGACAGGGTCCTACGAGCAGTACTTC. J is TRBJ2-7 and V is TRBV6-1; 9 bases line up with TRBD1. Trimming at V came to 10 bases and at J to 1 base, leaving 11 bases not matched to a gene. CDR1 MNHNS and CDR2 SASEGT come from the germline V gene. CDR3 length: 15 residues.

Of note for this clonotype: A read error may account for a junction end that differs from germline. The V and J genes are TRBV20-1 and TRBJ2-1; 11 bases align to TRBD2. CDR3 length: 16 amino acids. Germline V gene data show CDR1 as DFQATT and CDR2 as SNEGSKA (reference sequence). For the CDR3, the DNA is TGCAGTGCCCGACTAGCGGGAAGGTCCTCCTACAATGGGCAGTTCTTC. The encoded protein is CSARLAGRSSYNGQFF.

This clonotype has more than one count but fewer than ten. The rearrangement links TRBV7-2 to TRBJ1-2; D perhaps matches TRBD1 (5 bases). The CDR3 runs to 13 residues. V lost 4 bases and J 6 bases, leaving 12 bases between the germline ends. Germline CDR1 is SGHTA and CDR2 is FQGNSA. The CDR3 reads CASSSTGGDGYTF. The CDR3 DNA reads TGTGCCAGCAGCTCTACGGGAGGGGATGGCTACACCTTC.

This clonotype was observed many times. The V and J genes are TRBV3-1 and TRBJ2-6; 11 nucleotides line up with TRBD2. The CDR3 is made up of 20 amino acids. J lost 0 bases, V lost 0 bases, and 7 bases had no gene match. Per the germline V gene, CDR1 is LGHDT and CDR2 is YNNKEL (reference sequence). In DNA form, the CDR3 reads TGTGCCAGCAGCCAAGAAACTGGACTAGCGGGCAACTCTGGGGCCAACGTCCTGACTTTC. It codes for CASSQETGLAGNSGANVLTF.

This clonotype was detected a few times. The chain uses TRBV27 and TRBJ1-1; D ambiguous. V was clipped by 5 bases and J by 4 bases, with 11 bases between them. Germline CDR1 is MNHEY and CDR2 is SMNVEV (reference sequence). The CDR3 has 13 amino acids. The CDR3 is CASSPLIGTEAFF. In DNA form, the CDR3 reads TGTGCCAGCAGTCCCCTCATTGGCACTGAAGCTTTCTTT.

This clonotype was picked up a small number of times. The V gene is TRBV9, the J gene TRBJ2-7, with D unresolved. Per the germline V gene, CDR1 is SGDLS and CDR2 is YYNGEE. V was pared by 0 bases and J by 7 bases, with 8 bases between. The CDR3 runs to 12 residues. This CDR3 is CASSVVHGEQYF. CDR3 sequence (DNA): TGTGCCAGCAGCGTAGTTCACGGGGAGCAGTACTTC.

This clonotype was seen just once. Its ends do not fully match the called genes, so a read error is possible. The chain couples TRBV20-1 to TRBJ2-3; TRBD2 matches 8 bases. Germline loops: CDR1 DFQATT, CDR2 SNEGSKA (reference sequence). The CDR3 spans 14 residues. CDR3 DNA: TGCAGTGCCACCCCCAGCGGGAGCATAGATACGCAGTATTTT. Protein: CSATPSGSIDTQYF.

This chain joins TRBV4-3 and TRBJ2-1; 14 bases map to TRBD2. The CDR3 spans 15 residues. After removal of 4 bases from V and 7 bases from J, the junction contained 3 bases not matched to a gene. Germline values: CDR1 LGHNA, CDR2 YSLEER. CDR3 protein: CASSRTSGRSNEQFF. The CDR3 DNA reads TGCGCCAGCAGCCGGACTAGCGGGAGGAGTAATGAGCAGTTCTTC.

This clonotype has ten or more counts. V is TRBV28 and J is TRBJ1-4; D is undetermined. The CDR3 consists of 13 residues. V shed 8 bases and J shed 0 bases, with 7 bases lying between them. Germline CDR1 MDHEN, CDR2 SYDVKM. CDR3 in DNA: TGTGCCAGCCAACGAACAACTAATGAAAAACTGTTTTTT. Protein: CASQRTTNEKLFF.

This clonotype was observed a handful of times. The CDR3 bases are TGTGCCAGCAGCAAGGCCCTAAGCACAGATACGCAGTATTTT. As protein: CASSKALSTDTQYF. The genes are TRBV7-6 and TRBJ2-3; D ambiguous. This CDR3 is 14 amino acids long. The V end lost 5 bases, the J end lost 0 bases, and 9 bases lay between the germline ends. Germline CDR1 and CDR2: SGHVS and FNYEAQ.

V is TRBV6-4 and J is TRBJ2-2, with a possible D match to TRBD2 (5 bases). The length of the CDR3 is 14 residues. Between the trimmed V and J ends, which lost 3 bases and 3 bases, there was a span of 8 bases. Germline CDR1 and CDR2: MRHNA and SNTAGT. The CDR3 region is CASSESGDTGELFF. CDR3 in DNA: TGTGCCAGCAGTGAAAGCGGAGACACCGGGGAGCTGTTTTTT.

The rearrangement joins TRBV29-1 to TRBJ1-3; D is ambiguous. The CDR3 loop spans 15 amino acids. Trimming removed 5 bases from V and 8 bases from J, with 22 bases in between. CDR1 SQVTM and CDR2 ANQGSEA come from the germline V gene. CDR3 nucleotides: TGCAGCGTTATATTAAGACGGCCTGTGGGTGACACCATATATTTT. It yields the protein CSVILRRPVGDTIYF.

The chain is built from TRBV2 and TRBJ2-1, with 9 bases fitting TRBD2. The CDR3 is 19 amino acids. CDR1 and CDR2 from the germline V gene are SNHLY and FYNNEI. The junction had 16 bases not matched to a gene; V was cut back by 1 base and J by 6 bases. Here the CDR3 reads CASSEESSGAWGGGNEQFF. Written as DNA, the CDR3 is TGTGCCAGCAGTGAAGAGTCTAGCGGGGCCTGGGGCGGGGGCAATGAGCAGTTCTTC.

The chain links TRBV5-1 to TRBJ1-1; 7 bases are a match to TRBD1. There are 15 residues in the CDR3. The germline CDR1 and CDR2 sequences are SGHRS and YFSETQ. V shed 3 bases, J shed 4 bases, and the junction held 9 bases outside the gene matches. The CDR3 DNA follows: TGCGCCAGCAGCTGGGGGGAGGGGGCTGGCACTGAAGCTTTCTTT. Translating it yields CASSWGEGAGTEAFF.

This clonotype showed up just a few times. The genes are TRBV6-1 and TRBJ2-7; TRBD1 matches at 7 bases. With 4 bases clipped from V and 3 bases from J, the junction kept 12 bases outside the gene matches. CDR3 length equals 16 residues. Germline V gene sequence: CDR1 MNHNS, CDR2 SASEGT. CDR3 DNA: TGTGCCAGCAGTGTCTCCGGGACAGTCGGTTACTACGAGCAGTACTTC. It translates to CASSVSGTVGYYEQYF.

The CDR3: CASSVASQGATGELFF. CDR3 nucleotides: TGTGCCAGCAGCGTAGCGAGCCAGGGAGCCACCGGGGAGCTGTTTTTT. The J gene is TRBJ2-2, the V gene TRBV9, with D tentatively TRBD1 or TRBD2 (5 bases each). Trimming shortened V by 0 bases and J by 4 bases, and 13 bases separated the two germline ends. Germline V lookup: CDR1 SGDLS, CDR2 YYNGEE. The CDR3 contains 16 residues.